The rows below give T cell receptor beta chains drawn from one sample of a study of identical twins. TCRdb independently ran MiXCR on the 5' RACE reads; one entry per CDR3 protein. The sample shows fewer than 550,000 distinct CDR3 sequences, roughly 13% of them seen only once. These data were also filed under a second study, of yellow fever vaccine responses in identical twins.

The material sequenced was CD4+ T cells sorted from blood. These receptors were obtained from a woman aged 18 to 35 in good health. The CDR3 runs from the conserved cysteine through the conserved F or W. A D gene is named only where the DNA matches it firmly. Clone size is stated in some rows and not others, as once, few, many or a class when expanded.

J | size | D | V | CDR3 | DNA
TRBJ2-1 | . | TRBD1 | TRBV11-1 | CASSLHRGQGLDEQFF | TGTGCCAGCAGCTTACACCGTGGACAGGGTCTAGATGAGCAGTTCTTC
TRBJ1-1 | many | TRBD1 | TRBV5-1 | CASSLGQEGVAFF | TGCGCCAGCAGCCTGGGACAGGAGGGGGTAGCTTTCTTT
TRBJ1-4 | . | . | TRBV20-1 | CSARIDATNEKLFF | TGCAGTGCTAGAATAGACGCAACTAATGAAAAACTGTTTTTT
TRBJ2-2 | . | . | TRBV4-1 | CASSQGRDPGELFF | TGCGCCAGCAGCCAAGGAAGGGATCCCGGGGAGCTGTTTTTT
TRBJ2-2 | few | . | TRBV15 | CATSIRAGADTGELFF | TGTGCCACCAGCATCAGGGCGGGCGCGGACACCGGGGAGCTGTTTTTT
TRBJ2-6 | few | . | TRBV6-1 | CASSARSNLSGANVLTF | TGTGCCAGCAGTGCCCGATCAAACCTCTCTGGGGCCAACGTCCTGACTTTC
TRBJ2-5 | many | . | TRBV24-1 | CATSDQGPREAETQYF | TGTGCCACCAGTGATCAAGGCCCCAGGGAGGCGGAGACCCAGTACTTC
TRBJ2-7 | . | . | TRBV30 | CAWSANGADEQYF | TGTGCCTGGAGTGCCAACGGGGCCGACGAGCAGTACTTC
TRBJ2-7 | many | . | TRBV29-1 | CSVRNLKTGATYEQYF | TGCAGCGTGAGAAATCTTAAGACAGGTGCTACCTACGAGCAGTACTTC
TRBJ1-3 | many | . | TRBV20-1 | CSASGTDGDTIYF | TGCAGTGCTAGCGGGACCGACGGGGACACCATATATTTT
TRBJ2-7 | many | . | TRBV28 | CASFTQGRYEQYF | TGTGCCAGTTTCACTCAGGGGAGATACGAGCAGTACTTC
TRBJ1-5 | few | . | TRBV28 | CASRIERRYQPQHF | TGTGCCAGCAGAATAGAGAGGAGGTATCAGCCCCAGCATTTT
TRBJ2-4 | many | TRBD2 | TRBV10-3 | CAISEPEPGTNQHIQYF | TGTGCCATCAGTGAGCCCGAACCCGGGACTAACCAGCACATTCAGTACTTC
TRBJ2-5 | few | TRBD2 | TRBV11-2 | CASSPRSGGQETQYF | TGTGCCAGCAGCCCCCGTTCGGGGGGTCAAGAGACCCAGTACTTC
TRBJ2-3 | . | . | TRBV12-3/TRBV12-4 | CASSLSVIGEDTQYF | TGTGCCAGCAGTTTGAGCGTGATCGGGGAAGATACGCAGTATTTT
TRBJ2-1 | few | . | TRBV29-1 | CSVEETPTLRFF | TGCAGCGTTGAAGAAACTCCCACCCTCAGGTTCTTC
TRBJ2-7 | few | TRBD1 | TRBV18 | CASSSQTGTYEQYF | TGTGCCAGCTCATCTCAGACAGGGACCTACGAGCAGTACTTC
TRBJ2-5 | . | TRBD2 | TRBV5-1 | CASSAGTSKETQYF | TGCGCCAGCAGCGCAGGGACTAGCAAAGAGACCCAGTACTTC
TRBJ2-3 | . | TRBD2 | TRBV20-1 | CSALLAGSTDTQYF | TGCAGTGCTTTACTAGCGGGGAGCACAGATACGCAGTATTTT
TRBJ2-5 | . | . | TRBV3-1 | CASSSPTGQETQYF | TGTGCCAGCAGCTCCCCGACAGGACAAGAGACCCAGTACTTC
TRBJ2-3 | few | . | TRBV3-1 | CASSPWTGSTDTQYF | TGTGCCAGCAGCCCATGGACGGGGAGCACAGATACGCAGTATTTT
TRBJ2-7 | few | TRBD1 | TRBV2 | CASSEHLDRPQYF | TGTGCCAGCAGTGAACACTTGGACAGGCCCCAGTACTTC
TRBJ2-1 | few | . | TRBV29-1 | CSVDPGSSNEQFF | TGCAGCGTTGACCCGGGATCCAGCAATGAGCAGTTCTTC
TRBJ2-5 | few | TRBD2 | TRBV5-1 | CASSAGTSGPQETQYF | TGCGCCAGCAGCGCCGGGACTAGCGGACCTCAAGAGACCCAGTACTTC
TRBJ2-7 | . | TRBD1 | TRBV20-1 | CSARATAKGAEQYF | TGCAGTGCTAGAGCAACCGCTAAGGGGGCCGAGCAGTACTTC
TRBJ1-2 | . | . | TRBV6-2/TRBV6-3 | CASSYGAQGHGYTF | TGTGCCAGCAGTTACGGAGCGCAGGGCCATGGCTACACCTTC
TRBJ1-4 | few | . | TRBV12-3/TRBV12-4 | CASSFRPGTNEKLFF | TGTGCCAGCAGTTTTAGGCCAGGGACTAATGAAAAACTGTTTTTT
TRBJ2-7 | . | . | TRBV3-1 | CASSQEGGVDEQYF | TGTGCCAGCAGCCAAGAAGGCGGGGTCGACGAGCAGTACTTC
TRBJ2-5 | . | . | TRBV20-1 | CSASVGRMGETQYF | TGCAGTGCCTCCGTTGGCAGAATGGGGGAGACCCAGTACTTC
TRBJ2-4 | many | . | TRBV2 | CASNRRRAKNIQYF | TGTGCCAGCAACCGGAGGAGAGCCAAAAACATTCAGTACTTC
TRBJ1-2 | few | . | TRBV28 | CASSFALGHRYGYTF | TGTGCCAGCAGTTTTGCCCTGGGACACCGCTATGGCTACACCTTC
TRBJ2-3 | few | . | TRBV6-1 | CASSRGLGAPFYTDTQYF | TGTGCCAGCAGTCGTGGATTGGGGGCCCCTTTCTACACAGATACGCAGTATTTT
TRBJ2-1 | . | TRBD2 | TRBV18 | CASSPTIAGQTPEQFF | TGTGCCAGCTCACCGACCATAGCGGGACAAACCCCTGAGCAGTTCTTC
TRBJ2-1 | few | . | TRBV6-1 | CASSIGQMLHNEQFF | TGTGCCAGCAGCATTGGACAGATGCTACACAATGAGCAGTTCTTC
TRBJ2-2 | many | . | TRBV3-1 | CASSQETARYGELFF | TGTGCCAGCAGCCAAGAGACAGCGCGATACGGGGAGCTGTTTTTT
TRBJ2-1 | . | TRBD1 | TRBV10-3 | CAISERDRGRYEQFF | TGTGCCATCAGTGAAAGGGACAGGGGACGGTATGAGCAGTTCTTC
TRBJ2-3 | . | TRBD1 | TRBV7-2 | CASSAWTGSDTQYF | TGTGCCAGCAGCGCCTGGACAGGGTCAGATACGCAGTATTTT
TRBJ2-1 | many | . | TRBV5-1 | CASSLGGYNEQFF | TGTGCCAGCAGTTTAGGGGGCTACAATGAGCAGTTCTTC
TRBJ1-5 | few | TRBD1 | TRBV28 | CASRGGTGAPQHF | TGTGCCAGCAGAGGTGGGACAGGGGCGCCCCAGCATTTT
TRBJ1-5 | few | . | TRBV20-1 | CSARDLGGRNQPQHF | TGCAGTGCTAGAGATCTGGGGGGGCGGAATCAGCCCCAGCATTTT
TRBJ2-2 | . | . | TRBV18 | CASSPPAAPNTGELFF | TGTGCCAGCTCACCCCCGGCGGCTCCGAACACCGGGGAGCTGTTTTTT
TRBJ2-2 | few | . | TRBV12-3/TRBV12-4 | CASRPPGGLNTGELFF | TGTGCCAGCAGACCCCCCGGGGGACTCAACACCGGGGAGCTGTTTTTT
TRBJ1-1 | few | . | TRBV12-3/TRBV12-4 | CASSLHESGNTEAFF | TGTGCCAGCAGTTTGCATGAAAGCGGAAACACTGAAGCTTTCTTT
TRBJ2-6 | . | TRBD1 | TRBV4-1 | CASSQEGQGATGANVLTF | TGCGCCAGCAGCCAAGAGGGCCAGGGGGCTACTGGGGCCAACGTCCTGACTTTC
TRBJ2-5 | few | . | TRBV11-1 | CASERGGKLQETQYF | TGTGCCAGCGAGAGGGGGGGGAAGCTCCAAGAGACCCAGTACTTC
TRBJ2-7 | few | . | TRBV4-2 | CASSQVPAGISSYEQYF | TGTGCCAGCAGCCAAGTCCCCGCGGGGATAAGCTCCTACGAGCAGTACTTC
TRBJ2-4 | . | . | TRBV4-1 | CASSQVRAKNIQYF | TGCGCCAGCAGCCAAGTGAGGGCCAAAAACATTCAGTACTTC
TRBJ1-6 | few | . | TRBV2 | CASGRGGSSYNSPLHF | TGTGCCAGCGGCCGAGGGGGGAGCTCCTATAATTCACCCCTCCACTTT
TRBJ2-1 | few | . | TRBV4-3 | CASSQDGVNEQFF | TGCGCCAGCAGCCAAGACGGGGTTAATGAGCAGTTCTTC
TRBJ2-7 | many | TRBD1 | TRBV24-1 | CATSGQGLNEQYF | TGTGCCACCAGTGGACAGGGATTAAACGAGCAGTACTTC
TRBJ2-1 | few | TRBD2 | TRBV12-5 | CASVLSGGGTEQFF | TGTGCTAGTGTCCTTAGCGGGGGAGGGACTGAGCAGTTCTTC
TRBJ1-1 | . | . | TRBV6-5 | CASTRGDEAFF | TGTGCCAGCACGCGGGGAGACGAAGCTTTCTTT
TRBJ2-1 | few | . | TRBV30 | CAWSLQGEGSYNEQFF | TGTGCCTGGAGCCTACAGGGAGAAGGGTCCTACAATGAGCAGTTCTTC
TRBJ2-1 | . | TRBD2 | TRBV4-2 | CASSQGGLAGGPYNEQFF | TGTGCCAGCAGCCAAGGGGGACTAGCGGGGGGCCCCTACAATGAGCAGTTCTTC
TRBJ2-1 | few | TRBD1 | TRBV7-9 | CASRPPGQGPSYNEQFF | TGTGCCAGCAGGCCTCCCGGACAGGGTCCCTCCTACAATGAGCAGTTCTTC
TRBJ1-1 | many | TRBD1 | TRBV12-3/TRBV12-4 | CASRPGTESTEAFF | TGTGCCAGCAGACCGGGGACAGAAAGCACTGAAGCTTTCTTT
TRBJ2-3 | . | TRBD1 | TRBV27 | CASSFSRGRDTQYF | TGTGCCAGCAGTTTTTCGAGGGGGCGAGATACGCAGTATTTT
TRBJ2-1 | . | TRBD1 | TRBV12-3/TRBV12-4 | CASSPIAGGSYNEQFF | TGTGCCAGCAGTCCGATTGCAGGGGGCTCCTACAATGAGCAGTTCTTC
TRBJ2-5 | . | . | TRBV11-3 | CASSQSLLGTQYF | TGTGCCAGCAGCCAATCCCTCCTCGGGACCCAGTACTTC